Here is one T cell receptor (beta chain) with its context. This entry comes from a study of shared T cell receptors in the human thymus. Germline V CDR1 and CDR2: SGHAT, FQNNGV. Trimming removed 5 bases at V and 0 bases at J, with 17 bases between. The CDR3 length is 16 residues. Only in-frame clones appear in the TCRdb table, and some are missing; sequencing was by immunoSEQ multiplex PCR. The data contain hundreds of thousands of clones, approximately 80% of them singletons. These same records also appear under a second study, on human thymus T cells. Turning to that study: Donation was from healthy Finnish infants who were having corrective surgery that addressed congenital heart defects. Thymus specimens were resections from corrective heart surgery. As related research reported, thymic repertoires overlapped highly among unrelated individuals.

Sequencing used thymocytes. This clonotype originated in a boy younger than two with a congenital heart defect. V gene TRBV11-2 combines with J gene TRBJ2-7; tentatively, D is TRBD1 (7 bases). The CDR3 loop reads CASSKGRQGLSYEQYF. The DNA of the CDR3 is TGTGCCAGCAGCAAAGGGCGACAGGGACTCTCCTACGAGCAGTACTTC.